Detailed here is one T cell receptor (beta chain). No antigen is known for it. Each sample yielded at least 5.5 micrograms of PBMC total RNA. This sample stems from a study of blood T cells in healthy people across ages. General study findings and limits: Unsorted PBMC input precluded a conclusive naive versus antigen-experienced comparison.

With 1 base removed from V and 1 base from J, the gap between germline ends came to 9 bases. This CDR3 is built from 15 residues. In germline, CDR1 is SGHTA, CDR2 FQGTGA. It was with a sample-barcoded 5' primer and a J-beta primer mix that a second PCR of roughly 7 to 12 cycles was run. TCRdb processed the 5' RACE reads anew with MiXCR; each CDR3 protein has one entry. The repertoire holds more than 1,400,000 distinct CDR3 sequences, with approximately 40% as singletons. Sequencing input: blood. The TCR originated in a woman aged 18-29 years in good health. The V gene is TRBV7-3, the J gene TRBJ2-3; D perhaps matches TRBD2 (5 bases). The CDR3 coding sequence is TGTGCCAGCAGCTTAAACCCAGCGGGCACAGATACGCAGTATTTT. It specifies CASSLNPAGTDTQYF.